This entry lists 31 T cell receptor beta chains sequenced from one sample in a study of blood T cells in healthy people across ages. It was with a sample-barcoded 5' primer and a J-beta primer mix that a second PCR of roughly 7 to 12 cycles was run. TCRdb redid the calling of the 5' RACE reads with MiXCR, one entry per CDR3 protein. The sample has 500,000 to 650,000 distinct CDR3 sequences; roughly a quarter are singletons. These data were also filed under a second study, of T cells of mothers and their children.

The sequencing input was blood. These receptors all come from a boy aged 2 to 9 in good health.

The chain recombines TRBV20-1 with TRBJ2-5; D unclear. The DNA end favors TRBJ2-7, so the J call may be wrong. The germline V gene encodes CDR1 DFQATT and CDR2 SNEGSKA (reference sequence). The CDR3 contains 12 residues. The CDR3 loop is CSAPIGSYEQYF. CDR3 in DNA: TGCAGTGCTCCTATAGGCTCCTACGAGCAGTACTTC.

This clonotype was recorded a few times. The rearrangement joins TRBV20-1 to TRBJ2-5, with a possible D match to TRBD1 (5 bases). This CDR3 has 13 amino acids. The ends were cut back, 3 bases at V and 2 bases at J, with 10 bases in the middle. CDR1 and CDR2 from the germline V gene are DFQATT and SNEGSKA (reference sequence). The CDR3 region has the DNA TGCAGTGCTAGTGGTGACAGACAAGAGACCCAGTACTTC. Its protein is CSASGDRQETQYF.

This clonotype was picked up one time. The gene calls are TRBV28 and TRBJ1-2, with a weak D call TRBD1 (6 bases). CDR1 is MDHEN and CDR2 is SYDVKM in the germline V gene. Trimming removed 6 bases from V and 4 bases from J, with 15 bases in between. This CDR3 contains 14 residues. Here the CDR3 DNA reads TGTGCCAGCAGGGCCCCTCTAGGGGGCTATGGCTACACCTTC. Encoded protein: CASRAPLGGYGYTF.

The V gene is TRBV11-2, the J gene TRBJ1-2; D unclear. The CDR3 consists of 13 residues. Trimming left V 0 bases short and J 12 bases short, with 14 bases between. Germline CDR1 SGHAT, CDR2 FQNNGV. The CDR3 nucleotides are TGTGCCAGCAGCTTAGATCGGCGGAGTGCAAACACCTTC. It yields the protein CASSLDRRSANTF.

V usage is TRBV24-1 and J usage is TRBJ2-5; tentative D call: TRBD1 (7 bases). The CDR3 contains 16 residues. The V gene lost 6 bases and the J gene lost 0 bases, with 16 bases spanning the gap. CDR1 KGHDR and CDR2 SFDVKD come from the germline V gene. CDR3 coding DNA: TGTGCCACCAGTCCCCGGGCAGGGGGGTACCAAGAGACCCAGTACTTC. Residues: CATSPRAGGYQETQYF.

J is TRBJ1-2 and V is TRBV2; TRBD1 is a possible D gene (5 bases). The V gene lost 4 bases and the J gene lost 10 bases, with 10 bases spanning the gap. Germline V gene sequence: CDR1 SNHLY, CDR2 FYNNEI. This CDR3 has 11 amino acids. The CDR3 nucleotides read TGTGCCAGCAGTGTTGGGGGTCCCTACACCTTC. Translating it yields CASSVGGPYTF.

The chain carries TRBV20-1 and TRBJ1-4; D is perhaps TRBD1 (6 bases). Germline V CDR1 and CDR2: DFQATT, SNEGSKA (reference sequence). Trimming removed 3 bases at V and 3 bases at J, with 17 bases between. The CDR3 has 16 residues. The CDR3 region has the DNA TGCAGTGCTAGTAAGGGTTGGGGGCAAGCTAATGAAAAACTGTTTTTT. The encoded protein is CSASKGWGQANEKLFF.

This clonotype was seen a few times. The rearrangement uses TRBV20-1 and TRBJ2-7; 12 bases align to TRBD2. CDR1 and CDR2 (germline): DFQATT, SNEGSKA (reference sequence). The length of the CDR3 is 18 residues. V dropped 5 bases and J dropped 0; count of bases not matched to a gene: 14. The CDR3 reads CSAQSGTSGSHLSYEQYF. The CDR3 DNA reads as TGCAGTGCTCAATCCGGGACTAGCGGGTCTCACCTCTCCTACGAGCAGTACTTC.

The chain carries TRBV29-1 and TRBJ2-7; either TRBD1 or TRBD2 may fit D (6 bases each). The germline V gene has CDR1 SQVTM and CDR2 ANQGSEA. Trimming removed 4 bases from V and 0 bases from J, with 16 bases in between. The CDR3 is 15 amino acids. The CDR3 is CSVVGEEGVSYEQYF. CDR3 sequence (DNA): TGCAGCGTTGTGGGGGAGGAGGGGGTCTCCTACGAGCAGTACTTC.

In nucleotides, the CDR3 is TGTGCCAGTAGCCGGGACAGAAATAACTATGGCTACACCTTC. It yields the protein CASSRDRNNYGYTF. V and J are TRBV19 and TRBJ1-2; 7 bases align to TRBD1. Germline V lookup: CDR1 LNHDA, CDR2 SQIVND (reference sequence). The CDR3 totals 14 residues. V was clipped by 6 bases and J by 1 base; unmatched bases: 5.

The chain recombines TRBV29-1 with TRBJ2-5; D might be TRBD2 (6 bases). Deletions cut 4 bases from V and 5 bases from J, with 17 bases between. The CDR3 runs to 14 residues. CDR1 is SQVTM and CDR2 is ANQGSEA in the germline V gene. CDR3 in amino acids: CSVVGGGFRETQYF. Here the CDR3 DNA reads TGCAGCGTTGTGGGGGGAGGCTTTCGGGAGACCCAGTACTTC. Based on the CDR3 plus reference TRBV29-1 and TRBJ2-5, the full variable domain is SAVISQKPSRDICQRGTSLTIQCQVDSQVTMMFWYRQQPGQSLTLIATANQGSEATYESGFVIDKFPISRPNLTFSTLTVSNMSPEDSSIYLCSVVGGGFRETQYFGPGTRLLVL.

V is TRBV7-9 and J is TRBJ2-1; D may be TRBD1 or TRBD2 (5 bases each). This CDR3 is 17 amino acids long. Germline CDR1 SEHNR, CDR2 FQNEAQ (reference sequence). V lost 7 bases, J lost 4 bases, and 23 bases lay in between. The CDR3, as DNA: TGTGCCAGCATCCCCCCCCGAGGGGCCCCGGGGTACAATGAGCAGTTCTTC. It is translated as CASIPPRGAPGYNEQFF.

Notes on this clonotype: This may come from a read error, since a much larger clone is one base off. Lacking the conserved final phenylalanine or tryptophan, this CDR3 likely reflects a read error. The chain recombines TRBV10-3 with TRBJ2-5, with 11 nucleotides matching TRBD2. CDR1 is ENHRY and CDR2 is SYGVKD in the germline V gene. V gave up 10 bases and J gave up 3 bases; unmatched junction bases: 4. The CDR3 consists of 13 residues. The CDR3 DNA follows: TGTGCCACGCAACTAGCGGGAGAAGAGACCCAGTACTTG. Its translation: CATQLAGEETQYL.

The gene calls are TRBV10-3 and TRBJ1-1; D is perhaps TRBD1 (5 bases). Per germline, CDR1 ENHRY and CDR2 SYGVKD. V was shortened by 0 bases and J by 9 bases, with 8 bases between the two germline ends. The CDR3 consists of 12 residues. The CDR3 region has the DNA TGTGCCATCAGTGAGTCGGGGCGGCAAGCTTTCTTT. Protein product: CAISESGRQAFF.

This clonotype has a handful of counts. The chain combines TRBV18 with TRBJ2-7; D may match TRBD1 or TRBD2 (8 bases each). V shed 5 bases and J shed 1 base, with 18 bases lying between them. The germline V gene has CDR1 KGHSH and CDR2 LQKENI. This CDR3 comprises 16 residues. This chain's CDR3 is CASSTGGTGGSYEQYF. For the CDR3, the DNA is TGTGCCAGCTCAACGGGAGGGACAGGCGGATCCTACGAGCAGTACTTC.

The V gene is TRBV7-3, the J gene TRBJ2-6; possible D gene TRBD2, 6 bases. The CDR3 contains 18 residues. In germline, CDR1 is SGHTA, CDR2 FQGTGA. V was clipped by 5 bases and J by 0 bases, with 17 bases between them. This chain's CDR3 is CASSLAGLAVSGANVLTF. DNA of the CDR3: TGTGCCAGCAGCCTGGCGGGGCTAGCCGTCTCTGGGGCCAACGTCCTGACTTTC.

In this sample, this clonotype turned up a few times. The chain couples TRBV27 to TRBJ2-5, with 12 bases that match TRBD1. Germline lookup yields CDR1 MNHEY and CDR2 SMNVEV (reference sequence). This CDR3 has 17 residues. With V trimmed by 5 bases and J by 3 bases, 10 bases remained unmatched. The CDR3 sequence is CASSPTGTGGAEETQYF. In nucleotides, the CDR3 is TGTGCCAGCAGTCCTACCGGGACAGGGGGCGCGGAAGAGACCCAGTACTTC.

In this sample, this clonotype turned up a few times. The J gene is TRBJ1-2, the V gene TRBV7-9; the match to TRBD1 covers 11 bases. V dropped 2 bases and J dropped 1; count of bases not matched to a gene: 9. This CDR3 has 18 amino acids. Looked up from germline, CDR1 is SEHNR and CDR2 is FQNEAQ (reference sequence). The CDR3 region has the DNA TGTGCCAGCAGCTTAACCCGGACAGGGGGCCTGTTTAACTATGGCTACACCTTC. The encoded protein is CASSLTRTGGLFNYGYTF.

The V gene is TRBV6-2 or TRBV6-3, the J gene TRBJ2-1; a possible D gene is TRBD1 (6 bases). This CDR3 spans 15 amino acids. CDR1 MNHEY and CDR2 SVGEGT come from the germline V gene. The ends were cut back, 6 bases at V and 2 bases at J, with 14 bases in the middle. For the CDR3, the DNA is TGTGCCAGCAGCTACGGACAGACCCCCTACAATGAGCAGTTCTTC. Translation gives CASSYGQTPYNEQFF.

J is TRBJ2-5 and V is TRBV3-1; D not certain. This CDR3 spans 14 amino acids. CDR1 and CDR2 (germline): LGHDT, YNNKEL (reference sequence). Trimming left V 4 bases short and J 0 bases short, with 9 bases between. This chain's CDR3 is CASSPVWYQETQYF. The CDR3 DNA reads TGTGCCAGCAGCCCGGTATGGTACCAAGAGACCCAGTACTTC.

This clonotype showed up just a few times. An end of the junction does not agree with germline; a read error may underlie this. Written as DNA, the CDR3 is TGTGCCAGCAGCTTAGCTGTAGCGGGCCACCTAAGCTCCTACAATGAGCAATTCTTC. This sequence encodes CASSLAVAGHLSSYNEQFF. The J gene is TRBJ2-1, the V gene TRBV7-3, with 7 positions matching TRBD2. Germline V gene lookup returns CDR1 SGHTA and CDR2 FQGTGA. This CDR3 region has 19 residues.

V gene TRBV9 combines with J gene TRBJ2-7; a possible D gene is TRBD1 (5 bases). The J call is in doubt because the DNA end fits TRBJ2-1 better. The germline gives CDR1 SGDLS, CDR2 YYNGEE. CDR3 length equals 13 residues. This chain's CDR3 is CASAGSPYNEQFF. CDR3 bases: TGTGCCAGCGCAGGGTCCCCCTACAATGAGCAGTTCTTC.

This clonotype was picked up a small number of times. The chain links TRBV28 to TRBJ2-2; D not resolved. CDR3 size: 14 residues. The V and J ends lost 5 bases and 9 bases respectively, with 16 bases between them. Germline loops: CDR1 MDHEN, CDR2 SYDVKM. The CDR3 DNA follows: TGTGCCAGCAGTATTGGACGGTTGAAGTGGGAGCTGTTTTTT. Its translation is CASSIGRLKWELFF.

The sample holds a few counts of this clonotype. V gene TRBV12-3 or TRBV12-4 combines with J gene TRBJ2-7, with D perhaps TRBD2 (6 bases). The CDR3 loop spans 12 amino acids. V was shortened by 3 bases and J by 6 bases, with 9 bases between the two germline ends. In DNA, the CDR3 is TGTGCCAGCAGTTTTGGAGGGGTCGAGCAGTACTTC. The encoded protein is CASSFGGVEQYF.

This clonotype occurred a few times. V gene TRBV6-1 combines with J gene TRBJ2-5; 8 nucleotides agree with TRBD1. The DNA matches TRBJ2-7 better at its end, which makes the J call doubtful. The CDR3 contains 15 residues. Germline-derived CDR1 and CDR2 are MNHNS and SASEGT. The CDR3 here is CASSEGQAGRYEQYF. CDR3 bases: TGTGCCAGCAGTGAGGGACAGGCGGGGCGCTACGAGCAGTACTTC.

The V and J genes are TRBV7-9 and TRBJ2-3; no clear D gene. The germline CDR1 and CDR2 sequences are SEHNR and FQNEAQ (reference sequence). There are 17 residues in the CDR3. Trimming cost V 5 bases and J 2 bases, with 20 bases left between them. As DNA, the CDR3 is TGTGCCAGCAGCCCCCTTATGGACCCAAAGGACACAGATACGCAGTATTTT. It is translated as CASSPLMDPKDTDTQYF.

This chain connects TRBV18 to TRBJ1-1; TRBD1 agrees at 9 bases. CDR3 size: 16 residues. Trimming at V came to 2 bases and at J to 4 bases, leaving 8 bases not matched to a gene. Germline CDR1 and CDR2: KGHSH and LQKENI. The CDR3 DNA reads TGTGCCAGCTCACCAAGTCCACAGGGGGCGAGCACTGAAGCTTTCTTT. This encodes CASSPSPQGASTEAFF.

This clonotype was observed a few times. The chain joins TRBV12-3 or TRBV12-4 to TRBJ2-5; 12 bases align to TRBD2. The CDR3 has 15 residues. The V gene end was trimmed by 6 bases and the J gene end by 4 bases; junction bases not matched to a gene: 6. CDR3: CASSQPGLAGETQYF. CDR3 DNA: TGTGCCAGCAGCCAGCCGGGACTAGCGGGAGAGACCCAGTACTTC.

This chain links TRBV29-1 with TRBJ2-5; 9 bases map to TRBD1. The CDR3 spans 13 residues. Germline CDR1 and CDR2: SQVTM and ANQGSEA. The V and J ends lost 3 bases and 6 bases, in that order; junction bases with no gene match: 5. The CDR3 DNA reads TGCAGCGTTGACCGGGACAGGGATCAGACCCAGTACTTC. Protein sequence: CSVDRDRDQTQYF.

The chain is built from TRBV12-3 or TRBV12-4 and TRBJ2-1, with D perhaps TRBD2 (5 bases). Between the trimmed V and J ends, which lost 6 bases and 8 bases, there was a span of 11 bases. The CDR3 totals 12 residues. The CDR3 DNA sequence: TGTGCCAGCAGCCCGGAGGACGATGAGCAGTTCTTC. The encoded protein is CASSPEDDEQFF.

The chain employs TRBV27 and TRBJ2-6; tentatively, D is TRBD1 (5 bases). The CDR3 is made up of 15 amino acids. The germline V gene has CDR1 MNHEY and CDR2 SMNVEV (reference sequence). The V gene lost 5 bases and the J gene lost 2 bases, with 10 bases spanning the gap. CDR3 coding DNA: TGTGCCAGCAGTACGACAGCTGCTGGGGCCAACGTCCTGACTTTC. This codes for CASSTTAAGANVLTF.